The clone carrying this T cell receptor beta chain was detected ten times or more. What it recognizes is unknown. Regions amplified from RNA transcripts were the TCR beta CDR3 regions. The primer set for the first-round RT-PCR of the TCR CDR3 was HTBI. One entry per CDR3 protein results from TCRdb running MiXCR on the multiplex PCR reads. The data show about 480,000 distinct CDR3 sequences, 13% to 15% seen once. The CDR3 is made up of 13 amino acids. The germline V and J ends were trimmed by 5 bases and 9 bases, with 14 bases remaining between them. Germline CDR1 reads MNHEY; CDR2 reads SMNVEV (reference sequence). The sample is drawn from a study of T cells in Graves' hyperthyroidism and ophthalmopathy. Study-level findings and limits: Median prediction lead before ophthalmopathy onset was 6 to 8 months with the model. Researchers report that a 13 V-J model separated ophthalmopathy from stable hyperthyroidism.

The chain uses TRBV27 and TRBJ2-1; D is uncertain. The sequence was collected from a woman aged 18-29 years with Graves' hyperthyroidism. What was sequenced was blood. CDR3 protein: CASSPSRWSEQFF. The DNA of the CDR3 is TGTGCCAGCAGTCCCTCCCGCTGGAGTGAGCAGTTCTTC.